The clone carrying this T cell receptor (beta chain) occurred many times. As yet, its antigen is unknown. The CDR3 spans 18 residues. CDR1 and CDR2 from the germline V gene are SGHRS and YFSETQ. The J segment lost 2 bases and the V segment lost 0 bases, leaving 12 bases of the junction unmatched. This record comes from a study of T cells after posttransplantation cyclophosphamide. Here immunoSEQ multiplex PCR was the method, and the copy in TCRdb shows in-frame clones only, minus some. The sample holds approximately 15,000 clones, and no clone turns up only once. Study-wide findings and caveats: After PTCy, TRB diversity resembled that of CNI/methotrexate controls. Blood and skin or GI T cell repertoires showed limited TRB overlap. Donor-recipient repertoire similarity was low at 1-2 months, rising over year one.

A marrow graft followed busulfan-fludarabine conditioning, with cyclophosphamide on days +3 and +4. The chain joins TRBV5-1 to TRBJ2-7; 9 nucleotides line up with TRBD2. This receptor was obtained from a female patient younger than 45 who received an allogeneic stem cell transplant from a related donor, was CMV-positive, and had no GVHD. The graft donor may have contributed some T cells. The sample consisted of PBMCs, taken after allogeneic stem cell transplant with posttransplant cyclophosphamide. The CDR3: CASSLGPAGGMSTYEQYF. CDR3 DNA: TGCGCCAGCAGCTTGGGGCCAGCGGGAGGTATGTCTACCTACGAGCAGTACTTC. Together with reference TRBV5-1 and TRBJ2-7, the CDR3 gives the full variable domain: KAGVTQTPRYLIKTRGQQVTLSCSPISGHRSVSWYQQTPGQGLQFLFEYFSETQRNKGNFPGRFSGRQFSNSRSEMNVSTLELGDSALYLCASSLGPAGGMSTYEQYFGPGTRLTVT.